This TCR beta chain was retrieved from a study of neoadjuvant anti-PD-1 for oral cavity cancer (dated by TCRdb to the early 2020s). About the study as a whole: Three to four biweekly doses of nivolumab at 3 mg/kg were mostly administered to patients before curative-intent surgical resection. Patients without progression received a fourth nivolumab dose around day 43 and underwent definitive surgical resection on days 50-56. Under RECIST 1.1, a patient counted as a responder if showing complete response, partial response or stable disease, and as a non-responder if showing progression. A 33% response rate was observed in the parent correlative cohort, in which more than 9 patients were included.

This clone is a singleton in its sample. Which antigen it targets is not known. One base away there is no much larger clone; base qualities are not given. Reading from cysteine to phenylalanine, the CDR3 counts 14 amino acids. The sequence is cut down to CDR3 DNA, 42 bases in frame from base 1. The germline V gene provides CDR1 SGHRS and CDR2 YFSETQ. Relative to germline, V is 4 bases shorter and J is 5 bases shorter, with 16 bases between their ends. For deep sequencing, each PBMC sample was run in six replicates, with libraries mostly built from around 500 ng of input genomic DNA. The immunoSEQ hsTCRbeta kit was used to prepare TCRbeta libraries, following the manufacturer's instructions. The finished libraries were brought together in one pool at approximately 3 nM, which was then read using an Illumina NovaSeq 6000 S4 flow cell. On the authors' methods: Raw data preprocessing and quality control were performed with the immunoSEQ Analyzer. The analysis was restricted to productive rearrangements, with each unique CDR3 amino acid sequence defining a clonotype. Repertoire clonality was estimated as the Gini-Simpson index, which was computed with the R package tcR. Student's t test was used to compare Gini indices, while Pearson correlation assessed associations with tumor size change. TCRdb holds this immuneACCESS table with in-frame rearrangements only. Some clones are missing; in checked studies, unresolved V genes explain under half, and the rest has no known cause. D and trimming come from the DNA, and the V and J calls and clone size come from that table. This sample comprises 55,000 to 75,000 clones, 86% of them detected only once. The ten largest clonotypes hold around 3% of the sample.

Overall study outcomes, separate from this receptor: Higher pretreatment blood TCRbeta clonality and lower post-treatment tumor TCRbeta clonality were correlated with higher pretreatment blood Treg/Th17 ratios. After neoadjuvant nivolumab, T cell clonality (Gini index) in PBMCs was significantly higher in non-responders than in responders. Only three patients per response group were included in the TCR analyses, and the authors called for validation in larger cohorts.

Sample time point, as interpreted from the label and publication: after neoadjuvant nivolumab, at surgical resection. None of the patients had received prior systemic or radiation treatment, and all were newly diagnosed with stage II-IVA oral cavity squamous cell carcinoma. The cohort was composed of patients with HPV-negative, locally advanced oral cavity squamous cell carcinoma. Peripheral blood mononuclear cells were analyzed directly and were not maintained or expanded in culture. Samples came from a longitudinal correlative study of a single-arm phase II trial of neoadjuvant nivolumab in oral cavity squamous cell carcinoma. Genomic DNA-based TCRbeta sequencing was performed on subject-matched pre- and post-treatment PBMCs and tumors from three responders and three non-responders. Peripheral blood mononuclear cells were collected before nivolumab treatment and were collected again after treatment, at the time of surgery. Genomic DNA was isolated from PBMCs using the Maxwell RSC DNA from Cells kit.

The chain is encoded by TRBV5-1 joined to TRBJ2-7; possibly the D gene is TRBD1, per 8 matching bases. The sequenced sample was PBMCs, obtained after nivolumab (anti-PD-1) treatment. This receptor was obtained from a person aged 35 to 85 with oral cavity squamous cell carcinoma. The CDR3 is CASSGGDRRDEQYF. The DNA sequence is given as TGCGCCAGCAGCGGGGGGGACAGGCGCGACGAGCAGTACTTC.